The source of this T cell receptor (beta chain) is a study of cytomegalovirus exposure and HLA in healthy donors. Regarding the study as a whole: Per a later analysis, 15,000 to 20,000 TCR beta sequences showed association with HLA alleles at 0.05 false discovery rate. A later analysis reportedly found fewer N-insertions in an Asian-associated ancestry cluster than the approximately 700-donor mean. Confirmation in vitro established that a few CMV-associated chains were specific for CMV antigens.

It was with 60 Vbeta and 13 Jbeta primers that the PCR ran. Data came from immunoSEQ multiplex PCR; TCRdb stores just in-frame clones and leaves some out. The table includes fewer than 120,000 clones, 60% to 85% detected once. A remark on this clone: Its antigen is currently unknown.

V gave up 4 bases and J gave up 0 bases, with 13 bases separating them. The CDR3 loop spans 16 amino acids. Germline-derived CDR1 and CDR2 are SGHTA and FQGNSA. This receptor was taken from a woman in her twenties or thirties in good health and CMV-seronegative. The specimen was PBMCs. This chain joins TRBV7-2 and TRBJ1-3; D gene unclear. In nucleotides, the CDR3 is TGTGCCAGCAGCTCTAAGGCCGGGTCCTCTGGAAACACCATATATTTT. Encoded protein: CASSSKAGSSGNTIYF. Full variable domain (missing parts from reference TRBV7-2 and TRBJ1-3): GAGVSQSPSNKVTEKGKDVELRCDPISGHTALYWYRQSLGQGLEFLIYFQGNSAPDKSGLPSDRFSAERTGGSVSTLTIQRTQQEDSAVYLCASSSKAGSSGNTIYFGEGSWLTVV.